Listed here is a single T cell receptor beta chain. Its specificity is unknown. Lung cancer patients with chemo-refractory metastatic non-small-cell disease were given focal radiation plus CTLA-4 blockade with ipilimumab. The record originates from a study of radiotherapy plus CTLA-4 blockade in lung cancer. Background on the study: Objective response was observed in 18% of patients, and disease control in roughly 33%.

Regarding the study as a whole: Among blood TCR repertoires after radiotherapy plus ipilimumab, tumor-derived clones expanded. Reported findings show early blood T cell clone dynamics, with interferon-beta, best predicted response.

Measured with immunoSEQ multiplex PCR; TCRdb has only the in-frame clones, and not every one. The sample comprises some 100,000 clones, roughly 80% of which are singletons, and 4% to 6% rests with the top ten. Trimming took 2 bases from V and 4 from J, leaving 11 bases between them. The CDR3 covers 14 residues. Germline lookup yields CDR1 MNHNS and CDR2 SASEGT. The V call is TRBV6-1, the J call TRBJ1-1, with TRBD1 as a possible D gene (5 bases). The sequence was obtained from a human donor with non-small cell lung cancer who had a partial response to radiotherapy plus ipilimumab. The sequenced sample was peripheral blood, obtained from a patient treated with radiotherapy plus ipilimumab. CDR3 in amino acids: CASSETGGLTEAFF. The DNA for the CDR3 is TGTGCCAGCAGTGAAACCGGGGGACTCACTGAAGCTTTCTTT.